The clone carrying this T cell receptor (beta chain) has ten or more counts. No antigen is known for it. The data originate from a study of regulatory T cells in long-lasting Graves disease. The authors built TCR beta libraries using iRepertoire HTBI primers and Arm-PCR of CDR3 regions. Original methodology: Gene usage covered some 60 TRBV and roughly 13 TRBJ segments. Using its own MiXCR run on the multiplex PCR reads, TCRdb lists one record per CDR3 protein. What appears here as the V and J calls and clone size reflects TCRdb's work, not the paper's. Among about 400,000 distinct CDR3 sequences listed, about 15% were seen once. Regarding the study as a whole: Persistent disease was characterized by preferential usage of TRBV28, TRBJ1-2 and TRBJ2-5. Because few samples were included, accuracy may have been lower.

Time point given: newly diagnosed GD, antithyroid drugs for less than 3 months. Extracted PBMC RNA gave rise to the TCR library. Trimming cost V 0 bases and J 4 bases; bases outside gene matches: 5. The CDR3 totals 16 residues. The germline CDR1 and CDR2 sequences are LNHNV and YYDKDF (reference sequence). The sample was also linked to a second study, of T cells in Graves' hyperthyroidism and ophthalmopathy. As that report states: The patients, who ranged from 18 to 65 in age, presented with newly diagnosed hyperthyroidism lasting under 2 months.

The V call is TRBV15, the J call TRBJ1-4; 7 bases align to TRBD1. Source: peripheral blood mononuclear cells (PBMCs), taken at new diagnosis, from a patient treated with antithyroid drugs. The clonotype comes from a woman aged 35 to 49 with Graves disease. The CDR3 region has the DNA TGTGCCACCAGCAGAGATCCACAGGGGTTTAATGAAAAACTGTTTTTT. Its translation: CATSRDPQGFNEKLFF.